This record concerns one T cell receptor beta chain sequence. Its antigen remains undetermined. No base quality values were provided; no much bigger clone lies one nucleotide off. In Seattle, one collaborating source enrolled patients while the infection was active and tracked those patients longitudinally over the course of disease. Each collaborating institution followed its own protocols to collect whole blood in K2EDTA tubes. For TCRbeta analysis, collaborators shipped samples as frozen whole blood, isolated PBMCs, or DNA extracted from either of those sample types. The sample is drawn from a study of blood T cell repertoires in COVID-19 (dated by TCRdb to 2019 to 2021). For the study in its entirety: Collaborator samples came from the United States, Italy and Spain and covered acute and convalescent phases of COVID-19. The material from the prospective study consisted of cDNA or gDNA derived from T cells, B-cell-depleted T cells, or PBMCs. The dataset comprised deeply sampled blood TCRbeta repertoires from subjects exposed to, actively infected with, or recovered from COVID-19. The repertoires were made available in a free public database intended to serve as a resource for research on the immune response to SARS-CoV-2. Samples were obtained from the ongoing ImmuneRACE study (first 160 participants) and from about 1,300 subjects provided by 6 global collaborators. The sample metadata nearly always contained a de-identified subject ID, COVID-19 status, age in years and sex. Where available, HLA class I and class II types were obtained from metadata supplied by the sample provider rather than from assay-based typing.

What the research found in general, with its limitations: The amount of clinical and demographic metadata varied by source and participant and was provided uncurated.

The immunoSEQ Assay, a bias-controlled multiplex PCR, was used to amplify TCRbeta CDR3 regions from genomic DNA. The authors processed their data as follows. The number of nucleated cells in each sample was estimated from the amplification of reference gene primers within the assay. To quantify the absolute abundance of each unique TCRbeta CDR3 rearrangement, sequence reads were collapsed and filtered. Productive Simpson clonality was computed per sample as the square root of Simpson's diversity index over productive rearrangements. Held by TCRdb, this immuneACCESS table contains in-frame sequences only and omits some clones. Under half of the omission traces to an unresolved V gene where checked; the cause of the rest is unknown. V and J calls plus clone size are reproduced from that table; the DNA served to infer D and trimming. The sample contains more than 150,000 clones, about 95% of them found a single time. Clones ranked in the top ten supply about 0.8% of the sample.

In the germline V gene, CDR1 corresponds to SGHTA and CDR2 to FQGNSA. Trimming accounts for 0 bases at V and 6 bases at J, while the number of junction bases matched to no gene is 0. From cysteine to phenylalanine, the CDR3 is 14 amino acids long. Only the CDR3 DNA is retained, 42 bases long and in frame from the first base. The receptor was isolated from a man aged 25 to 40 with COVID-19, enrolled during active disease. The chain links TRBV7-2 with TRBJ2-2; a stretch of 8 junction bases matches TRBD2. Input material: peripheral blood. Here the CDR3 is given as CASSLASGAGELFF. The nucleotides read TGTGCCAGCAGCTTAGCTAGCGGGGCCGGGGAGCTGTTTTTT.